This T cell receptor beta chain is from a study of blood T cell repertoires in COVID-19. The J segment lost 2 bases and the V segment lost 3 bases, leaving 10 bases of the junction unmatched. Per the germline V gene, CDR1 is MNHEY and CDR2 is SMNVEV (reference sequence). The CDR3 spans 16 residues. The protocol was immunoSEQ multiplex PCR, while the TCRdb copy is restricted to in-frame clones and leaves out a portion. The table has approximately 170,000 clones, 79% seen once. The receptor comes from a woman aged 70 to 79 in a cohort exposed to, infected with or recovered from COVID-19 (not recorded which). The source material was PBMCs or T cells enriched from blood (not recorded which). The V and J genes are TRBV27 and TRBJ2-7; TRBD2 aligns across 7 bases. CDR3 residues: CASSFDTGRIAYEQYF. CDR3 coding DNA: TGTGCCAGCAGTTTCGACACCGGGAGGATCGCCTACGAGCAGTACTTC.